The TCR beta chain described here comes from a study of neoadjuvant nivolumab and ipilimumab in lung cancer. Across the study: The combination arm added day-1 ipilimumab 1 mg/kg to nivolumab 3 mg/kg on days 1, 15, 29. Study-wide points: Only two of four nivolumab-treated tumors gained richness and clonality by surgery. Only a single major-pathologic-response sample was available for clonality analysis. A small number of samples were TCR sequenced.

On this clone itself: Its cognate antigen is unknown.

CDR3 length: 15 residues. Per germline, CDR1 SGHTA and CDR2 FQGNSA. Between the trimmed V and J ends, which lost 1 base and 7 bases, there was a span of 16 bases. The assay was immunoSEQ multiplex PCR, and TCRdb's table has in-frame clones only and misses some. This table holds tens of thousands of clones, approximately 80% found once. This receptor was obtained from an adult with non-small cell lung cancer. The rearrangement links TRBV7-2 to TRBJ2-5; possible D gene TRBD1, 5 bases. This specimen consisted of peripheral blood, obtained before neoadjuvant nivolumab, alone or with ipilimumab. DNA of the CDR3: TGTGCCAGCAGCTTAGGCGGTGGGCAGGGTGGGACCCAGTACTTC. Translation gives CASSLGGGQGGTQYF.